A single sample is the source of the 30 T cell receptor beta chains below, sequenced in a study of cytomegalovirus exposure and HLA in healthy donors (dated by TCRdb to about 2017). Libraries came from the immunoSEQ multiplex PCR assay. For the multiplex PCR, a mixture combining 60 forward primers for TCR Vbeta segments and 13 reverse primers for TCR Jbeta segments was used. Not all clones reach the TCRdb copy of this immuneACCESS table, which keeps in-frame sequences only. Checked studies attribute under half of the gap to unresolved V genes and leave the rest unexplained. Here the sample has roughly 220,000 clones; 65% to 80% occur a single time. The ten largest clonotypes hold approximately 1.5% of the sample. The source material was PBMCs. These receptors were obtained from a man aged 45 to 65 in good health and CMV-seronegative.

This clone was recorded once. The V and J genes are TRBV28 and TRBJ1-2; perhaps TRBD1 as D (5 bases). The V end lost 0 bases, the J end lost 7 bases, and 15 bases lay between the germline ends. The germline V gene has CDR1 MDHEN and CDR2 SYDVKM. There are 15 residues in the CDR3. In DNA form, the CDR3 reads TGTGCCAGCAGTTTATGGGCAGCCGGGGGAGGTGGCTACACCTTC. Translation: CASSLWAAGGGGYTF.

The chain uses TRBV19 and TRBJ1-3; D is possibly TRBD1 (5 bases). V gave up 4 bases and J gave up 5 bases, with 12 bases separating them. The CDR3 runs to 14 residues. Per the germline V gene, CDR1 is LNHDA and CDR2 is SQIVND (reference sequence). This CDR3 reads CASSSWDSRNTIYF. CDR3 bases: TGTGCCAGTAGTAGTTGGGACTCCAGAAACACCATATATTTT.

The chain combines TRBV5-1 with TRBJ1-1; 7 nucleotides agree with TRBD1. Per the germline V gene, CDR1 is SGHRS and CDR2 is YFSETQ. This CDR3 is built from 14 residues. Unmatched junction bases numbered 6, after V lost 3 bases and J lost 4 bases. In nucleotides, the CDR3 is TGCGCCAGCAGCTATTCCCAGGGGGGCACTGAAGCTTTCTTT. Translation: CASSYSQGGTEAFF.

This chain links TRBV7-3 with TRBJ1-1, with unresolved D. Trimming left V 3 bases short and J 1 base short, with 6 bases between. The CDR3 extends over 13 amino acids. Germline values: CDR1 SGHTA, CDR2 FQGTGA. This chain's CDR3 is CASSFSWNTEAFF. The CDR3 coding sequence is TGTGCCAGCAGCTTTTCGTGGAACACTGAAGCTTTCTTT.

CDR3 in DNA: TGTGCCAGCAGCCTCGCGCGGACAGCTCGGTGGGATGAGCAGTTCTTC. Translating gives CASSLARTARWDEQFF. This rearrangement joins TRBV7-2 to TRBJ2-1; possibly TRBD1 for D (6 bases). The CDR3 totals 16 residues. CDR1 is SGHTA, CDR2 FQGNSA, per germline. V was clipped by 5 bases and J by 8 bases, with 22 bases between them.

J is TRBJ1-5 and V is TRBV2; D ambiguous. The ends were cut back, 2 bases at V and 1 base at J, with 9 bases in the middle. There are 15 residues in the CDR3. CDR1 SNHLY and CDR2 FYNNEI come from the germline V gene. CDR3 coding DNA: TGTGCCAGCAGTGAAAATAGCAAAAGCAATCAGCCCCAGCATTTT. As protein: CASSENSKSNQPQHF.

The V call is TRBV25-1, the J call TRBJ2-7, with 10 bases aligning to TRBD1. The germline CDR1 and CDR2 sequences are MGHDK and SYGVNS. The length of the CDR3 is 14 residues. Unmatched junction bases numbered 4, after V lost 4 bases and J lost 4 bases. The CDR3 coding sequence is TGTGCCAGCAGTGTGGGGACAGGGGTGTACGAGCAGTACTTC. This encodes CASSVGTGVYEQYF.

The rearrangement uses TRBV27 and TRBJ1-1, with D possibly TRBD1 on 5 matching bases. Germline V gene sequence: CDR1 MNHEY, CDR2 SMNVEV (reference sequence). The CDR3 runs to 17 residues. V was clipped by 3 bases and J by 2 bases, with 19 bases between them. The CDR3 reads CASSFSRGGYINTEAFF. The CDR3 DNA reads TGTGCCAGCAGTTTTTCGCGGGGGGGATACATCAACACTGAAGCTTTCTTT.

The V and J genes are TRBV5-4 and TRBJ2-2, with TRBD2 as a possible D gene (5 bases). The ends were cut back, 0 bases at V and 1 base at J, with 7 bases in the middle. Germline CDR1 and CDR2: SGHNT and YYREEE (reference sequence). The CDR3 length is 15 residues. The DNA of the CDR3 is TGTGCCAGCAGCTTGGCCGCGGGGAACACCGGGGAGCTGTTTTTT. Its translation: CASSLAAGNTGELFF.

The genes are TRBV6-1 and TRBJ2-3, with 7 bases fitting TRBD1. CDR1 MNHNS and CDR2 SASEGT come from the germline V gene. After removal of 5 bases from V and 3 bases from J, the junction contained 8 bases not matched to a gene. The CDR3 covers 15 residues. In nucleotides, the CDR3 is TGTGCCAGCAGTCTTGAGGGGGCGTATACAGATACGCAGTATTTT. It encodes CASSLEGAYTDTQYF.

This chain connects TRBV7-9 to TRBJ2-7; no reliable D call. CDR1 and CDR2 (germline): SEHNR, FQNEAQ (reference sequence). The CDR3 is 12 amino acids. The V end was cut by 8 bases, the J end by 2 bases, with 10 bases between. Written as DNA, the CDR3 is TGTGCCAGCGGCTCCGCTACCTACGAGCAGTACTTC. Its translation is CASGSATYEQYF. The complete variable domain, with remaining parts taken from reference TRBV7-9 and TRBJ2-7, reads DTGVSQNPRHKITKRGQNVTFRCDPISEHNRLYWYRQTLGQGPEFLTYFQNEAQLEKSRLLSDRFSAERPKGSFSTLEIQRTEQGDSAMYLCASGSATYEQYFGPGTRLTVT.

The CDR3 nucleotides are TGTGCCAGCAGCGACCTGGGGGCCCGGTCAGATACGCAGTATTTT. It yields the protein CASSDLGARSDTQYF. The chain joins TRBV27 to TRBJ2-3; TRBD1 is a possible D gene (6 bases). Germline V gives CDR1 MNHEY, CDR2 SMNVEV (reference sequence). The CDR3 has 15 residues. The germline V and J ends were trimmed by 6 bases and 4 bases, with 17 bases remaining between them.

The rearrangement uses TRBV5-8 and TRBJ1-5; no definite D call. V was clipped by 0 bases and J by 4 bases, with 17 bases between them. Germline V gene lookup returns CDR1 SGHTS and CDR2 YDEGEE. The CDR3 runs to 17 residues. In nucleotides, the CDR3 is TGTGCCAGCAGCTTGGATTTGGGCAGCCTCTATAATCAGCCCCAGCATTTT. Translation gives CASSLDLGSLYNQPQHF.

The chain is built from TRBV12-2 and TRBJ1-5; TRBD1, as called in the table, went unchecked against the DNA. TRBV12-2 is shown as a pseudogene. The CDR3 sequence is 14 residues long. The CDR3 sequence is CASRPGTENQPQHF. DNA for the CDR3: TGTGCAAGTCGCCCAGGAACGGAAAATCAGCCCCAGCATTTT.

The gene calls are TRBV16 and TRBJ1-2, with D maybe TRBD1 (5 bases). Germline values: CDR1 KGHSY, CDR2 FQNENV. This CDR3 has 18 amino acids. Trimming removed 1 base at V and 3 bases at J, with 21 bases between. CDR3 coding DNA: TGTGCCAGCAGCCAATTCTTCGGAATTACAGGTCTTGACTATGGCTACACCTTC. As protein: CASSQFFGITGLDYGYTF.

The gene calls are TRBV7-2 and TRBJ2-3; 7 bases are shared with TRBD1. Trimming cost V 5 bases and J 5 bases; bases outside gene matches: 16. This CDR3 has 17 amino acids. Germline loops: CDR1 SGHTA, CDR2 FQGNSA. The CDR3 nucleotides read TGTGCCAGCAGCACTCGGGGACAGACATCTTGGGTAGATACGCAGTATTTT. Protein product: CASSTRGQTSWVDTQYF.

The chain is built from TRBV11-2 and TRBJ2-7; D unresolved. V lost 1 base, J lost 5 bases, and 6 bases lay in between. The CDR3 runs to 12 residues. Germline V gives CDR1 SGHAT, CDR2 FQNNGV. This CDR3 is CASSLGRNEQYF. CDR3 nucleotide sequence: TGTGCCAGCAGCTTAGGTAGAAACGAGCAGTACTTC.

The chain combines TRBV7-9 with TRBJ2-2, with no clear D. Germline CDR1 and CDR2: SEHNR and FQNEAQ (reference sequence). Trimming took 0 bases from V and 3 from J, leaving 8 bases between them. The CDR3 runs 15 residues. The CDR3 DNA sequence: TGTGCCAGCAGCTTAGCGCCGATAGACACCGGGGAGCTGTTTTTT. Translation: CASSLAPIDTGELFF.

On this clone: The junction departs from germline at one end; a sequencing error may be responsible. This chain connects TRBV28 to TRBJ2-3, with 7 bases lining up with TRBD1. Germline CDR1 and CDR2: MDHEN and SYDVKM. The CDR3 is 14 amino acids. In DNA form, the CDR3 reads TGTGCCAGCAGCCGAGGGGGCCAGACAGATACGCGGTATTTT. Amino acids: CASSRGGQTDTRYF.

The chain couples TRBV19 to TRBJ1-3, with D perhaps TRBD1 (6 bases). Trimming stripped 0 bases from V and 2 bases from J, with 11 bases between. The germline V gene has CDR1 LNHDA and CDR2 SQIVND (reference sequence). The CDR3 has 16 amino acids. The CDR3 loop reads CASSIDRQVTGNTIYF. CDR3 in DNA: TGTGCCAGTAGTATAGATCGACAGGTGACTGGAAACACCATATATTTT.

This chain connects TRBV5-1 to TRBJ2-5; TRBD1 matches 10 bases. The V gene's germline CDR1 is SGHRS and CDR2 YFSETQ. J was trimmed by 1 base and V by 4 bases; bases with no gene match: 4. This CDR3 contains 15 residues. This chain's CDR3 is CASSPGTGVQETQYF. The CDR3 DNA reads TGCGCCAGCAGCCCTGGGACAGGGGTCCAAGAGACCCAGTACTTC.

The chain combines TRBV2 with TRBJ2-1; 12 bases map to TRBD2. CDR3 length equals 15 residues. From germline, CDR1 is SNHLY and CDR2 FYNNEI. J was trimmed by 9 bases and V by 3 bases; bases with no gene match: 6. CDR3 protein: CASSERTSGTVEQFF. The CDR3 DNA is TGTGCCAGCAGTGAGCGGACTAGCGGGACTGTTGAGCAGTTCTTC.

The genes are TRBV19 and TRBJ2-1; 12 bases agree with TRBD2. Germline V gene data show CDR1 as LNHDA and CDR2 as SQIVND (reference sequence). The CDR3 loop spans 14 amino acids. J lost 9 bases, V lost 3 bases, and 3 bases had no gene match. CDR3 in amino acids: CASSILAGGREQFF. The CDR3 DNA reads as TGTGCCAGTAGTATCCTAGCGGGAGGGCGTGAGCAGTTCTTC.

The chain uses TRBV4-1 and TRBJ2-7; D is unclear. From germline, CDR1 is MGHRA and CDR2 YSYEKL. With 1 base removed from V and 0 bases from J, the gap between germline ends came to 7 bases. The CDR3 runs to 14 residues. The CDR3 loop is CASSQVRSSYEQYF. CDR3 bases: TGCGCCAGCAGCCAAGTTCGGAGCTCCTACGAGCAGTACTTC.

The chain employs TRBV5-8 and TRBJ2-1, with 10 bases that match TRBD2. The CDR3 is made up of 18 amino acids. The V gene end was trimmed by 0 bases and the J gene end by 4 bases; junction bases not matched to a gene: 10. CDR1 is SGHTS, CDR2 YDEGEE, per germline. The CDR3 DNA sequence: TGTGCCAGCAGCTTGGAACCAACCGGGACTAGCGCATACAATGAGCAGTTCTTC. Translating it yields CASSLEPTGTSAYNEQFF.

For the CDR3, the DNA is TGTGCCAGCAGTCCAATCCGAGGGGGCACGGGTGGATACGAGCAGTACTTC. Translating gives CASSPIRGGTGGYEQYF. The chain recombines TRBV28 with TRBJ2-7, with 7 bases identical to TRBD1. Germline lookup yields CDR1 MDHEN and CDR2 SYDVKM. There are 17 residues in the CDR3. V was pared by 5 bases and J by 4 bases, with 17 bases of the junction left unmatched.

The chain couples TRBV5-1 to TRBJ1-4; 10 bases are a match to TRBD1. The CDR3 sequence is 14 residues long. The trim removed 4 bases at V and 5 bases at J, leaving 2 bases unmatched. Germline CDR1 and CDR2: SGHRS and YFSETQ. Written as DNA, the CDR3 is TGCGCCAGCAGCCCGGGACAGGGGAATGAAAAACTGTTTTTT. This sequence encodes CASSPGQGNEKLFF.

The chain combines TRBV7-7 with TRBJ2-1; no clear D. V was shortened by 1 base and J by 5 bases, with 6 bases between the two germline ends. There are 13 residues in the CDR3. Germline V gene lookup returns CDR1 SSHAT and CDR2 FNYEAQ (reference sequence). The CDR3 DNA reads as TGTGCCAGCAGCTTAGATCCTAACAATGAGCAGTTCTTC. This sequence encodes CASSLDPNNEQFF.

The CDR3 bases are TGTGCCAGCAGTTTCTCCGACAGGGCGTACACTGAAGCTTTCTTT. This gives the protein CASSFSDRAYTEAFF. The J gene is TRBJ1-1, the V gene TRBV28; 7 bases are a match to TRBD1. The V gene end was trimmed by 3 bases and the J gene end by 3 bases; junction bases not matched to a gene: 7. Germline V gene lookup returns CDR1 MDHEN and CDR2 SYDVKM. CDR3 length: 15 amino acids.

J is TRBJ2-3 and V is TRBV6-6, with TRBD2 matching 8 bases. Germline lookup yields CDR1 MNHNY and CDR2 SVGAGI (reference sequence). Trimming removed 0 bases from V and 6 bases from J; junction bases left unmatched: 8. CDR3 length: 16 residues. The CDR3 bases are TGTGCCAGCAGTTACTCGAAAGCGGGAGCAACCGATACGCAGTATTTT. Amino acid sequence: CASSYSKAGATDTQYF.